One T cell receptor (beta chain) is described in this entry. This clonotype was seen many times. Its antigen remains unidentified. No per-base quality is available; no much larger clone lies one base away. The sample is drawn from a study of identical twins (dated by TCRdb to about 2016). For the study in its entirety: To test whether fetal clonotypes persist, the study used deep sequencing on TCR alpha and beta repertoires from monozygotic twins, unrelated adults of various ages, and cord blood. To rule out contamination, the twin experiments were replicated at different times with different library preparation protocols.

Only healthy Caucasian donors were included. Three pairs of female monozygotic twins, all aged about 18 to 29 years, made up the twin cohort. Positive isolation kits from Invitrogen were used to isolate the CD4+ and CD8+ T cell populations. On the study overall, not on this receptor specifically: Fewer insertions were carried by abundant cord blood beta clonotypes; a weaker similar trend was observed in young adult naive repertoires, while no such trend was observed in memory repertoires. Excess twin sharing in beta out-of-frame sequences was weaker because fewer shared sequences lowered the signal-to-noise ratio. Compared with coincidental sharing between unrelated individuals, an excess of low generation-probability sequences was observed among out-of-frame TCR alpha sequences shared between twins. Conclusions relied on cross-sectional statistical analysis, since the same donors could not be followed over many years. Out-of-frame TCR alpha sharing in monozygotic twins was systematically underestimated by recombination models, whereas sharing between unrelated individuals was in agreement with the recombination models. Zero-insertion analyses could be partly confounded by invariant T cells such as MAIT and iNKT, though diverse VJ usage argued against such confounding for most clonotypes.

V gives up 7 bases and J gives up 4 bases, and the segment between their germline ends measures 0 bases. The germline V gene (reference sequence) provides CDR1 SEHNR and CDR2 FQNEAQ. Spanning cysteine to phenylalanine, the CDR3 consists of 9 amino acids. Only the CDR3 DNA is retained, 27 bases long and in frame from the first base. Library preparation employed 5' RACE. Sequenced using an Illumina HiSeq 2000. Template switching introduced a universal primer binding site; the final cDNA contained a unique molecular identifier, enabling accurate counting of TCR cDNA molecules. First-strand cDNA for TCR alpha and beta chains was synthesized from specific primers in the conserved constant-segment region. To control for contamination, each cDNA library was double barcoded with a SMART-Mk sample barcode plus Illumina barcodes. TruSeq adapter sequences along with Illumina sample barcodes were introduced in two successive PCR steps. The Illumina HiSeq platform was used with custom primers to sequence TCR alpha and beta cDNA libraries. The original methods were these. MiGEC processed the raw reads to extract unique molecular identifiers, while MiXCR was used to determine the CDR3 positions. For each individual, recombination models were inferred using an EM algorithm with the repgenHMM and IGoR tools. The tcR package in R was used for shared clonotype analysis, with sharing normalized by the product of cloneset sizes. Out-of-frame nonproductive sequences were analyzed to study raw recombination free of thymic and clonal selection effects. The raw public data were reprocessed by TCRdb itself: fastp quality trimming at Q25, MiXCR clonotype calling, in-frame beta chains only. All rows with the same CDR3 protein become a single entry with the most common DNA and genes. In this record, the V and J calls reflect TCRdb's handling and not the investigators' own analysis. Present in this sample are 300,000 to 350,000 distinct CDR3 sequences, about 12% of which were seen just once. The ten largest clones add up to 7.2% of the sample.

The sample was also linked to a second study, of yellow fever vaccine responses in identical twins. Reported in the second study: The authors reported that the T cell response to vaccination in identical twins appeared partly convergent and partly personalized. In the study, vaccine-responding T cell clones were precisely tracked in identical twins.

Sequencing used CD8+ T cells sorted from blood. This clonotype was sampled from a young woman in good health. The chain joins TRBV7-9 to TRBJ2-3; too little of a D gene remains to name it. The CDR3 reads CASTDTQYF. The nucleotide sequence is TGTGCCAGCACAGATACGCAGTATTTT.